These 32 T cell receptor beta chains came from one sample sequenced in a study of T-cell memory formation after mild COVID-19. TCRdb itself ran the 5' RACE reads through MiXCR, one entry per CDR3 protein. The repertoire consists of about 400,000 distinct CDR3 sequences, with about 25% occurring once and the leading ten covering around 13%. The sequencing input was PBMCs or a T cell subset sorted from them (not recorded which). These receptors were taken from an adult woman who had mild COVID-19 (a few samples of this study predate the infection). Cell type and time point are not known.

This clonotype was seen a few times. The rearrangement uses TRBV19 and TRBJ2-7; D unresolved. Trimming shortened V by 2 bases and J by 7 bases, and 6 bases separated the two germline ends. This CDR3 contains 11 residues. Per the germline V gene, CDR1 is LNHDA and CDR2 is SQIVND (reference sequence). CDR3 sequence (DNA): TGTGCCAGTAGTATACTAGGAGAGCAGTACTTC. It specifies CASSILGEQYF.

The chain uses TRBV12-3 or TRBV12-4 and TRBJ2-1; TRBD1 matches at 7 bases. Trimming removed 7 bases from V and 5 bases from J; junction bases left unmatched: 11. The CDR3 has 15 amino acids. The CDR3 loop is CASNPTGKRNNEQFF. The CDR3 bases are TGTGCCAGCAACCCGACAGGGAAACGGAACAATGAGCAGTTCTTC.

The chain links TRBV29-1 to TRBJ2-5, with D tentatively TRBD1 (6 bases). Looked up from germline, CDR1 is SQVTM and CDR2 is ANQGSEA. Trimming shortened V by 0 bases and J by 2 bases, and 10 bases separated the two germline ends. The CDR3 contains 14 residues. The CDR3 reads CSVEDLGAQETQYF. For the CDR3, the DNA is TGCAGCGTTGAAGATCTGGGGGCGCAAGAGACCCAGTACTTC.

The V call is TRBV20-1, the J call TRBJ2-3, with a possible D match to TRBD2 (6 bases). The CDR3 is 16 residues long. With 0 bases removed from V and 1 base from J, the gap between germline ends came to 14 bases. In germline, CDR1 is DFQATT, CDR2 SNEGSKA (reference sequence). In DNA, the CDR3 is TGCAGTGCTAGAGAGGGCGCGGGACCGGGCACAGATACGCAGTATTTT. As protein: CSAREGAGPGTDTQYF.

V is TRBV4-2 and J is TRBJ2-1; no reliable D call. The CDR3 consists of 15 residues. Germline V gives CDR1 LGHNA, CDR2 YNFKEQ. V was clipped by 1 base and J by 3 bases, with 10 bases between them. In nucleotides, the CDR3 is TGTGCCAGCAGCCAAGGTCTCTTTAGCTACAATGAGCAGTTCTTC. As protein: CASSQGLFSYNEQFF.

The rearrangement links TRBV5-1 to TRBJ2-3; the D gene is possibly TRBD2 (6 bases). Germline lookup yields CDR1 SGHRS and CDR2 YFSETQ. Trimming removed 4 bases at V and 0 bases at J, with 12 bases between. The CDR3 runs to 15 residues. CDR3 residues: CASSPERVSTDTQYF. CDR3 coding DNA: TGCGCCAGCAGCCCGGAGCGGGTTAGCACAGATACGCAGTATTTT.

This clonotype has only a few counts. The V call is TRBV25-1, the J call TRBJ2-7; the match to TRBD1 covers 9 bases. V was pared by 10 bases and J by 2 bases, with 18 bases of the junction left unmatched. The CDR3 is made up of 17 amino acids. CDR1 is MGHDK and CDR2 is SYGVNS in the germline V gene. The CDR3 spells CATSRTPGQGTTYEQYF. The CDR3 DNA is TGTGCCACCTCTAGAACTCCGGGACAGGGAACAACCTACGAGCAGTACTTC.

This clonotype has only a few counts. The V and J genes are TRBV30 and TRBJ2-3; no definite D call. This CDR3 has 15 amino acids. Germline values: CDR1 GTSNPN, CDR2 SVGIG (reference sequence). The ends were cut back, 4 bases at V and 0 bases at J, with 14 bases in the middle. The CDR3 bases are TGTGCCTGGAATTATGGCGGTACTAGCACAGATACGCAGTATTTT. Its protein product is CAWNYGGTSTDTQYF.

V and J are TRBV30 and TRBJ2-7, with a weak D call TRBD2 (5 bases). The V end lost 0 bases, the J end lost 3 bases, and 15 bases lay between the germline ends. The CDR3 is made up of 15 amino acids. Germline V gives CDR1 GTSNPN, CDR2 SVGIG (reference sequence). DNA for the CDR3: TGTGCCTGGAGTGTACGAGGGAGTCCTTACTACGAGCAGTACTTC. It is translated as CAWSVRGSPYYEQYF.

This clonotype was counted only a few times. This chain joins TRBV2 and TRBJ2-5; 9 bases fit TRBD2. This CDR3 has 13 amino acids. Trimming took 8 bases from V and 3 from J; bases not matched to a gene: 4. Looked up from germline, CDR1 is SNHLY and CDR2 is FYNNEI. The CDR3 loop is CASSAGGKETQYF. The CDR3 DNA is TGTGCCAGCTCAGCGGGAGGAAAAGAGACCCAGTACTTC.

This clonotype appeared once. The chain combines TRBV15 with TRBJ1-1; D gene uncertain. Trimming cost V 3 bases and J 3 bases, with 11 bases left between them. The CDR3 spans 14 residues. In germline, CDR1 is LNHNV, CDR2 YYDKDF (reference sequence). CDR3 sequence: CATSRVRGYTEAFF. The CDR3 DNA reads TGTGCCACCAGCAGGGTTCGGGGATACACTGAAGCTTTCTTT.

The table lists this clonotype with many counts. The V gene is TRBV27, the J gene TRBJ1-4; D is unresolved. Germline V CDR1 and CDR2: MNHEY, SMNVEV (reference sequence). Trimming took off 5 bases at V and 8 bases at J, with 15 bases between the two ends. There are 14 residues in the CDR3. This CDR3 reads CASSHGRAGEKLFF. The CDR3 DNA reads as TGTGCCAGCAGTCACGGACGTGCTGGCGAAAAACTGTTTTTT.

This sequence joins TRBV12-3 or TRBV12-4 and TRBJ1-6; no clear D. This CDR3 region has 12 residues. Trimming left V 3 bases short and J 9 bases short, with 6 bases between. The CDR3 is CASSFPGSPLHF. Written as DNA, the CDR3 is TGTGCCAGCAGTTTCCCGGGTTCACCCCTCCACTTT.

In this sample, this clonotype turned up a few times. The V gene is TRBV6-5, the J gene TRBJ2-5; 7 bases fit TRBD1. Germline V gene data show CDR1 as MNHEY and CDR2 as SVGAGI. This CDR3 comprises 14 residues. V was clipped by 6 bases and J by 3 bases; unmatched bases: 7. The CDR3 sequence: CASRDPGGEETQYF. The CDR3 region has the DNA TGTGCCAGCAGAGATCCAGGGGGAGAAGAGACCCAGTACTTC.

The chain is built from TRBV4-3 and TRBJ1-2; 8 nucleotides match TRBD1. Germline CDR1 LGHNA, CDR2 YSLEER. The CDR3 contains 13 residues. The V and J ends lost 5 bases and 3 bases, in that order; junction bases with no gene match: 2. This CDR3 reads CASSKDRDYGYTF. CDR3 nucleotide sequence: TGCGCCAGCAGCAAGGACAGGGACTATGGCTACACCTTC.

This clonotype was seen a handful of times. The chain links TRBV10-3 to TRBJ1-1; a weak D match, TRBD1 (5 bases). The ends were cut back, 4 bases at V and 3 bases at J, with 12 bases in the middle. CDR1 and CDR2 from the germline V gene are ENHRY and SYGVKD. This CDR3 has 14 residues. The CDR3 sequence is CAISVGGPDTEAFF. CDR3 DNA: TGTGCCATCAGTGTGGGGGGTCCGGACACTGAAGCTTTCTTT.

The rearrangement joins TRBV7-9 to TRBJ2-1; D gene uncertain. V was shortened by 5 bases and J by 8 bases, with 10 bases between the two germline ends. The CDR3 sequence is 12 residues long. Per germline, CDR1 SEHNR and CDR2 FQNEAQ (reference sequence). CDR3 nucleotide sequence: TGTGCCAGCAGCCCCCCCGTCGATGAGCAGTTCTTC. This encodes CASSPPVDEQFF.

This chain joins TRBV2 and TRBJ1-1; no firm D call. Germline CDR1 SNHLY, CDR2 FYNNEI. CDR3 size: 14 residues. The V and J ends lost 4 bases and 1 base respectively, with 10 bases between them. CDR3 sequence: CASSVEGGNTEAFF. Here the CDR3 DNA reads TGTGCCAGCAGTGTTGAAGGTGGGAACACTGAAGCTTTCTTT. The whole variable domain, filled in from reference TRBV2 and TRBJ1-1, reads EPEVTQTPSHQVTQMGQEVILRCVPISNHLYFYWYRQILGQKVEFLVSFYNNEISEKSEIFDDQFSVERPDGSNFTLKIRSTKLEDSAMYFCASSVEGGNTEAFFGQGTRLTVV.

V usage is TRBV10-2 and J usage is TRBJ2-1; D is unclear. Germline V gene lookup returns CDR1 WSHSY and CDR2 SAAADI. The CDR3 length is 15 residues. The V gene lost 0 bases and the J gene lost 3 bases, with 9 bases spanning the gap. The DNA for the CDR3 is TGCGCCAGCAGTGAGTCTGGCGGAAGCTACAATGAGCAGTTCTTC. It translates to CASSESGGSYNEQFF.

The table lists this clonotype with a few counts. The gene calls are TRBV15 and TRBJ1-5, with D unresolved. The germline V and J ends were trimmed by 2 bases and 0 bases, with 11 bases remaining between them. Germline lookup yields CDR1 LNHNV and CDR2 YYDKDF (reference sequence). CDR3 size: 16 residues. The CDR3 coding sequence is TGTGCCACCAGCAGAAGGCAGCCTCTTAGCAATCAGCCCCAGCATTTT. This gives the protein CATSRRQPLSNQPQHF.

As DNA, the CDR3 is TGTGCCAGCACCGAAGACAGGGGGCCCTATGGCTACACCTTC. Translation gives CASTEDRGPYGYTF. This chain uses TRBV7-2 with TRBJ1-2; 10 bases are shared with TRBD1. V was pared by 7 bases and J by 4 bases, with 6 bases of the junction left unmatched. From germline, CDR1 is SGHTA and CDR2 FQGNSA. The CDR3 length is 14 residues.

This clonotype was counted at least ten times. This chain connects TRBV12-3 or TRBV12-4 to TRBJ2-1, with 12 bases that match TRBD2. The CDR3 runs to 15 residues. J was trimmed by 7 bases and V by 5 bases; bases with no gene match: 6. CDR3 protein: CASSRLAGESNEQFF. The CDR3 bases are TGTGCCAGCAGTCGACTAGCGGGAGAATCTAATGAGCAGTTCTTC.

The gene calls are TRBV12-3 or TRBV12-4 and TRBJ1-1; the D gene is possibly TRBD1 (6 bases). V dropped 9 bases and J dropped 1 base, with 12 bases sitting between them. The CDR3 totals 13 residues. CDR3 sequence reads: CASLRDTNTEAFF. DNA for the CDR3: TGTGCCAGTCTCCGGGACACGAACACTGAAGCTTTCTTT.

This clonotype appeared a few times. This chain links TRBV27 with TRBJ2-5; tentative D call: TRBD1 (6 bases). Germline CDR1 is MNHEY and CDR2 is SMNVEV (reference sequence). V was cut by 2 bases and J by 1 base, with 11 bases left in between. This CDR3 is 15 amino acids long. The DNA for the CDR3 is TGTGCCAGCAGTTTAGTGGCAGGGGCCCAAGAGACCCAGTACTTC. Translated: CASSLVAGAQETQYF.

This chain joins TRBV25-1 and TRBJ2-1; TRBD1 aligns across 7 bases. V was pared by 4 bases and J by 8 bases, with 2 bases of the junction left unmatched. Germline V gives CDR1 MGHDK, CDR2 SYGVNS. The length of the CDR3 is 12 residues. CDR3 bases: TGTGCCAGCAGTGGAGGGGGCTATGAGCAGTTCTTC. As protein: CASSGGGYEQFF.

The chain recombines TRBV5-1 with TRBJ2-1; possibly TRBD2 for D (5 bases). The CDR3 is 15 residues long. V gave up 7 bases and J gave up 9 bases, with 23 bases separating them. CDR1 and CDR2 (germline): SGHRS, YFSETQ. CDR3 sequence reads: CASVPTEGRAGEQFF. CDR3 DNA sequence: TGCGCCAGCGTCCCCACGGAAGGTCGCGCGGGTGAGCAGTTCTTC.

This clonotype occurred a few times. The J gene is TRBJ2-7, the V gene TRBV6-1, with a tentative D call TRBD1 (5 bases). V lost 2 bases to trimming and J lost 5 bases, with 13 bases between them. This CDR3 contains 14 residues. Germline lookup yields CDR1 MNHNS and CDR2 SASEGT. In nucleotides, the CDR3 is TGTGCCAGCAGTGAATACGGACAAAGAGACGAGCAGTACTTC. This codes for CASSEYGQRDEQYF.

This clonotype was seen once. This rearrangement joins TRBV5-1 to TRBJ2-2; 13 bases are a match to TRBD2. Trimming took 4 bases from V and 1 from J; bases not matched to a gene: 19. CDR1 SGHRS and CDR2 YFSETQ come from the germline V gene. The CDR3 is made up of 22 amino acids. CDR3 in amino acids: CASSVGPVKGLAGEKNTGELFF. The CDR3 DNA is TGCGCCAGCAGCGTCGGACCCGTCAAAGGACTAGCGGGGGAAAAGAACACCGGGGAGCTGTTTTTT.

Here the CDR3 DNA reads TGTGCCAGCACGGAGGCCGGACGGATTTCGCCCCTCCACTTT. It yields the protein CASTEAGRISPLHF. The chain recombines TRBV25-1 with TRBJ1-6; D not certain. Germline loops: CDR1 MGHDK, CDR2 SYGVNS. The CDR3 is made up of 14 amino acids. V lost 7 bases and J lost 13, with 20 bases in between.

This chain joins TRBV6-1 and TRBJ1-2; D is ambiguous. The CDR3 is 14 amino acids. Germline V gene sequence: CDR1 MNHNS, CDR2 SASEGT. V lost 2 bases, J lost 6 bases, and 13 bases lay in between. As DNA, the CDR3 is TGTGCCAGCAGTGAATCCCAAGGGTGGGATGGCTACACCTTC. This gives the protein CASSESQGWDGYTF.

The DNA of the CDR3 is TGTGCCAGCAGCGGGGGGGTCCATAGCAATCAGCCCCAGCATTTT. This translates into CASSGGVHSNQPQHF. The rearrangement uses TRBV9 and TRBJ1-5; possible D gene TRBD1, 5 bases. Germline V gives CDR1 SGDLS, CDR2 YYNGEE. The CDR3 has 15 residues. Trimming removed 3 bases at V and 0 bases at J, with 10 bases between.

The rearrangement joins TRBV20-1 to TRBJ2-7; the match to TRBD2 covers 12 bases. Germline CDR1 and CDR2: DFQATT and SNEGSKA (reference sequence). There are 16 residues in the CDR3. J lost 0 bases, V lost 3 bases, and 6 bases had no gene match. The CDR3, as DNA: TGCAGTGCTAGGTTGAGACTAGCGGGGGCCTCCTACGAGCAGTACTTC. This translates into CSARLRLAGASYEQYF.